A single sample is the source of the 2 T cell receptor beta chains below, sequenced in a study of blood T cell repertoires in COVID-19. Only in-frame clones appear in the TCRdb table, and some are missing; sequencing was by immunoSEQ multiplex PCR. The sample has 300,000 or so clones, approximately 90% seen once. Sample: peripheral blood. The source is a woman between 35 and 50 years old with acute or convalescent COVID-19.

In its sample, this clone was seen once. The chain uses TRBV5-6 and TRBJ1-6; no firm D call. Germline CDR1 is SGHDT and CDR2 is YYEEEE. Trimming cost V 7 bases and J 0 bases, with 8 bases left between them. The CDR3 is 14 residues long. CDR3 in DNA: TGTGCCAGCGGGAGGAGCTCCTATAATTCACCCCTCCACTTT. Its translation: CASGRSSYNSPLHF.

The genes are TRBV11-2 and TRBJ1-1; no clear D gene. There are 16 residues in the CDR3. Deletions cut 4 bases from V and 3 bases from J, with 18 bases between. Germline assignment: CDR1 SGHAT and CDR2 FQNNGV. The CDR3 nucleotides are TGTGCCAGCAGCTCCCCCCCCAGGCATGAAGACACTGAAGCTTTCTTT. Translating it yields CASSSPPRHEDTEAFF.